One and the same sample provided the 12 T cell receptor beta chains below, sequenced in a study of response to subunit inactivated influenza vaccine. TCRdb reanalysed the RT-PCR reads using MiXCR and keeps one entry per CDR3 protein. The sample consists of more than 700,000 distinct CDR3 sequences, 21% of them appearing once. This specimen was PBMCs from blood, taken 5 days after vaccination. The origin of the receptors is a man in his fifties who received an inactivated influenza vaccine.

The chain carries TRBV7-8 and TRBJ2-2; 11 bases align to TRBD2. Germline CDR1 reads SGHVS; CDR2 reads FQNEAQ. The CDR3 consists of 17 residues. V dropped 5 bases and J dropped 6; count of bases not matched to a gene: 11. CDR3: CASSALTSGSSSGELFF. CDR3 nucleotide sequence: TGTGCCAGCAGCGCCCTTACTAGCGGGAGTTCATCCGGGGAGCTGTTTTTT.

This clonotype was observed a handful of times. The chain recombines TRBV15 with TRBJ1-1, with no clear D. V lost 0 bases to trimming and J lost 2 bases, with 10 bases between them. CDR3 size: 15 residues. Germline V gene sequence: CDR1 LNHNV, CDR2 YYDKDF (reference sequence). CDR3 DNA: TGTGCCACCAGCAGAGAGTTCTCCCGTAACACTGAAGCTTTCTTT. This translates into CATSREFSRNTEAFF.

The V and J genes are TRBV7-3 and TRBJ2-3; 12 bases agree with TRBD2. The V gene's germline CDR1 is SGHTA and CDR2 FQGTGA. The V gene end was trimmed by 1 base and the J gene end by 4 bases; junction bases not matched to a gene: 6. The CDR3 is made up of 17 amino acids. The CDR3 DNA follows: TGTGCCAGCAGCTTAAGGGCTAGCGGGAGGGCCCCAGATACGCAGTATTTT. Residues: CASSLRASGRAPDTQYF.

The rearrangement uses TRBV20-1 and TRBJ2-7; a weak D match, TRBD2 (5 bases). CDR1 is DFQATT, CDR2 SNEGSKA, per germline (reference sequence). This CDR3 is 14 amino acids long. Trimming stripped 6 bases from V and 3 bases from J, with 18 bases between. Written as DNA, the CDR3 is TGCAGTGCGACCACACCTCGGGATAGCTACGAGCAGTACTTC. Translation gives CSATTPRDSYEQYF.

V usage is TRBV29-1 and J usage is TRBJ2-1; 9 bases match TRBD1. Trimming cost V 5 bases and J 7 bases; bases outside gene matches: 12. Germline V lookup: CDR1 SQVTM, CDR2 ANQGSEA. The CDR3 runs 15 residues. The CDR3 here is CSVRSRTGAGNEQFF. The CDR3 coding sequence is TGCAGCGTTCGAAGTCGGACAGGGGCAGGGAATGAGCAGTTCTTC.

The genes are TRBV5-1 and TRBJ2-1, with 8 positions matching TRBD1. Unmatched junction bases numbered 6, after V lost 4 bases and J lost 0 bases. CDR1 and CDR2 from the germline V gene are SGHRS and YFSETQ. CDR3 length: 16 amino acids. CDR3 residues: CASSPGQASSYNEQFF. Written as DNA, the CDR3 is TGCGCCAGCAGCCCGGGACAGGCGAGCTCCTACAATGAGCAGTTCTTC.

The CDR3 DNA follows: TGTGCCAGCAGTCACCTCCGGGACATTGGCACTGAAGCTTTCTTT. The encoded protein is CASSHLRDIGTEAFF. The gene calls are TRBV6-5 and TRBJ1-1; possible D gene TRBD1, 6 bases. Germline CDR1 and CDR2: MNHEY and SVGAGI. V was clipped by 5 bases and J by 4 bases, with 17 bases between them. This CDR3 spans 15 amino acids.

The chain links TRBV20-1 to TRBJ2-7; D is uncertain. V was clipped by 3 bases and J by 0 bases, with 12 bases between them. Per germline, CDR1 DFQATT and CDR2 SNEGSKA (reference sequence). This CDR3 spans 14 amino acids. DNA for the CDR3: TGCAGTGCTAGCGTCGGCGGCGGCTCCTACGAGCAGTACTTC. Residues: CSASVGGGSYEQYF.

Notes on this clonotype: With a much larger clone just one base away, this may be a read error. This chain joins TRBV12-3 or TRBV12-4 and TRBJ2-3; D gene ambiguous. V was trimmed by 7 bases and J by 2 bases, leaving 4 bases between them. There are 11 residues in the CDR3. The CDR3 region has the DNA TGTGCCAGCACCACCACAGATACGCAGTATTTT. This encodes CASTTTDTQYF.

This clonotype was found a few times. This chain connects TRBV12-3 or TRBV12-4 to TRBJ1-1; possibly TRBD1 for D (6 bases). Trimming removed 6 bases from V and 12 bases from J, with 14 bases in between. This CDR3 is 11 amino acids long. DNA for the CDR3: TGTGCCAGCAGCTGGGGGGGCGAATCTTTCTTT. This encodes CASSWGGESFF.

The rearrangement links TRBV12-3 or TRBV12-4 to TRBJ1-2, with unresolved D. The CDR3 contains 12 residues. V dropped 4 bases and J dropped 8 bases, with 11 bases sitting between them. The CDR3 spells CASSSTLGGYTF. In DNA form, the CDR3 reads TGTGCCAGCAGTTCTACTTTGGGGGGCTACACCTTC.

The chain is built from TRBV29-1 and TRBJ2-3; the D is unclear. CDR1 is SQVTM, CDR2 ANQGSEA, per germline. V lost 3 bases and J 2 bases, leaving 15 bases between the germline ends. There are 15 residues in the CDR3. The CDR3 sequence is CSVDLVRKNTDTQYF. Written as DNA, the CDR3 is TGCAGCGTTGACCTAGTCCGGAAGAACACAGATACGCAGTATTTT.